These 16 T cell receptor beta chains share one sample of origin, sequenced in a study of T cell changes during pregnancy in multiple sclerosis. Assay used: immunoSEQ multiplex PCR; TCRdb lists only in-frame clones, some missing. The profile shows about 68,000 clones, about 90% of them singletons. Sequencing used peripheral blood, obtained in the second trimester of pregnancy. The receptors here all came from a female donor with multiple sclerosis, enrolled in a pregnancy study.

The rearrangement links TRBV9 to TRBJ1-2; 9 nucleotides match TRBD1. V was clipped by 1 base and J by 8 bases; unmatched bases: 6. The germline V gene has CDR1 SGDLS and CDR2 YYNGEE. The CDR3 is 14 amino acids. This chain's CDR3 is CASSVSGTGPGYTF. CDR3 coding DNA: TGTGCCAGCAGCGTAAGTGGGACAGGGCCAGGCTACACCTTC.

The chain links TRBV18 to TRBJ2-2; no firm D call. The V gene lost 6 bases and the J gene lost 0 bases, with 11 bases spanning the gap. Germline CDR1 and CDR2: KGHSH and LQKENI. The CDR3 runs 15 residues. The CDR3 bases are TGTGCCAGCTCCCAGTCCTTTACGAACACCGGGGAGCTGTTTTTT. It yields the protein CASSQSFTNTGELFF.

The chain combines TRBV7-8 with TRBJ1-2; no clear D gene. Germline V gene data show CDR1 as SGHVS and CDR2 as FQNEAQ. The V gene lost 4 bases and the J gene lost 8 bases, with 11 bases spanning the gap. This CDR3 has 12 residues. This CDR3 is CASSSGGGGYTF. DNA for the CDR3: TGTGCCAGCAGCTCCGGAGGCGGAGGCTACACCTTC.

V is TRBV6-5 and J is TRBJ2-2, with D tentatively TRBD2 (6 bases). In germline, CDR1 is MNHEY, CDR2 SVGAGI. The CDR3 spans 12 residues. V dropped 2 bases and J dropped 13 bases, with 11 bases sitting between them. Here the CDR3 DNA reads TGTGCCAGCAGTTACCGGGACTCCGGGCTGTTTTTT. Translating gives CASSYRDSGLFF.

This rearrangement joins TRBV6-6 to TRBJ1-2, with TRBD1 as a possible D gene (5 bases). Trimming took off 4 bases at V and 3 bases at J, with 9 bases between the two ends. CDR1 is MNHNY and CDR2 is SVGAGI in the germline V gene (reference sequence). The CDR3 spans 13 residues. CDR3 bases: TGTGCCAGCAGTTTGGGGGGAGACTATGGCTACACCTTC. It yields the protein CASSLGGDYGYTF.

The chain couples TRBV5-1 to TRBJ2-5; D unclear. CDR3 length: 13 amino acids. Between the trimmed V and J ends, which lost 2 bases and 2 bases, there was a span of 7 bases. CDR1 is SGHRS, CDR2 YFSETQ, per germline. Here the CDR3 reads CASSFQVQETQYF. CDR3 sequence (DNA): TGCGCCAGCAGCTTTCAGGTTCAAGAGACCCAGTACTTC.

The J gene is TRBJ1-5, the V gene TRBV5-5, with D unclear. V was pared by 1 base and J by 3 bases, with 20 bases between. The CDR3 extends over 18 amino acids. The germline gives CDR1 SGHKS, CDR2 YYEKEE (reference sequence). The CDR3 is CASSLIPLATRFNQPQHF. For the CDR3, the DNA is TGTGCCAGCAGCTTGATTCCCCTAGCCACCCGGTTCAATCAGCCCCAGCATTTT. The entire variable domain, with the rest obtained from reference TRBV5-5 and TRBJ1-5, is as follows: DAGVTQSPTHLIKTRGQQVTLRCSPISGHKSVSWYQQVLGQGPQFIFQYYEKEERGRGNFPDRFSARQFPNYSSELNVNALLLGDSALYLCASSLIPLATRFNQPQHFGDGTRLSIL.

The V and J genes are TRBV6-5 and TRBJ2-7, with TRBD2 matching over 7 bases. The CDR3 covers 12 residues. V lost 8 bases and J lost 6; bases outside the gene matches: 7. Germline V lookup: CDR1 MNHEY, CDR2 SVGAGI. The CDR3 coding sequence is TGTGCCAGCCGCGGGGGAGCCTTCGAGCAGTACTTC. Protein sequence: CASRGGAFEQYF.

The gene calls are TRBV11-2 and TRBJ1-2, with 7 bases aligning to TRBD1. J gave up 4 bases and V 4 bases, and 9 bases lay outside the gene matches. In germline, CDR1 is SGHAT, CDR2 FQNNGV. The CDR3 runs to 15 residues. This CDR3 reads CASSSDRAVFYGYTF. CDR3 in DNA: TGTGCCAGCAGCTCCGACAGGGCCGTATTCTATGGCTACACCTTC. Combining the CDR3 with reference TRBV11-2 and TRBJ1-2 gives the whole variable domain EAGVAQSPRYKIIEKRQSVAFWCNPISGHATLYWYQQILGQGPKLLIQFQNNGVVDDSQLPKDRFSAERLKGVDSTLKIQPAKLEDSAVYLCASSSDRAVFYGYTFGSGTRLTVV.

This rearrangement joins TRBV4-2 to TRBJ1-5; D possibly corresponds to TRBD1 (6 bases). CDR1 is LGHNA, CDR2 YNFKEQ, per germline. The CDR3 totals 15 residues. V was trimmed by 3 bases and J by 4 bases, leaving 13 bases between them. The CDR3 is CASSQPDRPNQPQHF. The CDR3 coding sequence is TGTGCCAGCAGCCAGCCAGACAGGCCAAATCAGCCCCAGCATTTT.

This chain uses TRBV15 with TRBJ2-3; 7 bases line up with TRBD2. The CDR3 has 19 amino acids. The J segment lost 0 bases and the V segment lost 5 bases, leaving 17 bases of the junction unmatched. Germline V CDR1 and CDR2: LNHNV, YYDKDF (reference sequence). CDR3 DNA sequence: TGTGCCACCAGCGAGGACCCCCCAGGAGGAGCGGGGAGCACAGATACGCAGTATTTT. Its protein product is CATSEDPPGGAGSTDTQYF.

This sequence joins TRBV6-1 and TRBJ2-3, with 7 bases fitting TRBD2. V lost 3 bases to trimming and J lost 8 bases; unmatched junction nucleotides: 11. The CDR3 sequence is 15 residues long. Germline V gives CDR1 MNHNS, CDR2 SASEGT. CDR3 sequence reads: CASSEGGGPWSTQYF. The CDR3 DNA is TGTGCCAGCAGTGAGGGCGGGGGACCCTGGTCTACGCAGTATTTT.

J is TRBJ2-3 and V is TRBV7-7, with a possible D match to TRBD2 (6 bases). The CDR3 has 13 amino acids. Germline loops: CDR1 SSHAT, CDR2 FNYEAQ (reference sequence). The ends were cut back, 5 bases at V and 2 bases at J, with 8 bases in the middle. The CDR3 region has the DNA TGTGCCAGCAGCGGGGGGTTCACAGATACGCAGTATTTT. This gives the protein CASSGGFTDTQYF. Filled out from reference TRBV7-7 and TRBJ2-3, the complete variable domain reads GAGVSQSPRYKVTKRGQDVTLRCDPISSHATLYWYQQALGQGPEFLTYFNYEAQPDKSGLPSDRFSAERPEGSISTLTIQRTEQRDSAMYRCASSGGFTDTQYFGPGTRLTVL.

The chain links TRBV5-6 to TRBJ2-7; D perhaps matches TRBD2 (6 bases). V lost 1 base to trimming and J lost 3 bases, with 17 bases between them. This CDR3 is built from 16 residues. Looked up from germline, CDR1 is SGHDT and CDR2 is YYEEEE. CDR3 nucleotide sequence: TGTGCCAGCAGCTTGTGGGGGGACCCCGTGGGCTACGAGCAGTACTTC. It yields the protein CASSLWGDPVGYEQYF. The entire variable domain, with the rest obtained from reference TRBV5-6 and TRBJ2-7, is as follows: DAGVTQSPTHLIKTRGQQVTLRCSPKSGHDTVSWYQQALGQGPQFIFQYYEEEERQRGNFPDRFSGHQFPNYSSELNVNALLLGDSALYLCASSLWGDPVGYEQYFGPGTRLTVT.

The chain couples TRBV5-4 to TRBJ2-1, with TRBD2 matching over 16 bases. The CDR3 sequence is 16 residues long. The V and J ends lost 4 bases and 5 bases, in that order; junction bases with no gene match: 3. Germline V lookup: CDR1 SGHNT, CDR2 YYREEE (reference sequence). Here the CDR3 DNA reads TGTGCCAGCAGCCCCGGGACTAGCGGGGGGGACAATGAGCAGTTCTTC. Its translation: CASSPGTSGGDNEQFF.

The J gene is TRBJ2-5, the V gene TRBV4-3; D is possibly TRBD2 (6 bases). V was pared by 3 bases and J by 5 bases, with 16 bases between. The CDR3 is 15 residues long. Germline CDR1 is LGHNA and CDR2 is YSLEER. The CDR3 loop reads CASSQFSWGDETQYF. CDR3 sequence (DNA): TGCGCCAGCAGCCAGTTTAGCTGGGGGGATGAGACCCAGTACTTC.